These 26 T cell receptor beta chains were all obtained from the same sample, sequenced in a study of Ad26.COV2.S vaccination and SARS-CoV-2 variants. Treatment specified: around 19 received Ad26.COV2.S at low or high dose, single or two shots; 5 received placebo; per-sample allocation not given. Material that was analyzed had been drawn on day 63 after the first vaccine or placebo injection. The repertoire was sequenced with immunoSEQ multiplex PCR; TCRdb's copy has only in-frame clones and lacks some. The table lists 350,000 to 500,000 clones, 85% to 90% of them singletons. The source was peripheral blood, collected in a trial of Ad26.COV2.S vaccine versus placebo. All receptors derive from a person between 18 and 65 years old who received the Ad26.COV2.S COVID-19 vaccine or a placebo.

The rearrangement joins TRBV27 to TRBJ1-6, with unresolved D. CDR3 size: 15 residues. V dropped 3 bases and J dropped 7 bases, with 13 bases sitting between them. Germline values: CDR1 MNHEY, CDR2 SMNVEV (reference sequence). CDR3 region: CASSFWAGVNSPLHF. In DNA form, the CDR3 reads TGTGCCAGCAGTTTTTGGGCAGGCGTCAATTCACCCCTCCACTTT.

This clone was seen a few times. This sample includes further DNA sequences coding for the same CDR3. This chain links TRBV29-1 with TRBJ2-1; D possibly corresponds to TRBD2 (6 bases). Per germline, CDR1 SQVTM and CDR2 ANQGSEA. With 7 bases removed from V and 7 bases from J, the gap between germline ends came to 11 bases. The CDR3 contains 11 residues. The CDR3 nucleotides are TGCAGCGCAGACCGGGGGAATGAGCAGTTCTTC. This translates into CSADRGNEQFF.

The chain employs TRBV10-3 and TRBJ1-2, with D hard to call. Germline values: CDR1 ENHRY, CDR2 SYGVKD. V was pared by 0 bases and J by 3 bases, with 14 bases between. The CDR3 covers 16 residues. CDR3 sequence (DNA): TGTGCCATCAGTGAGTCGACTCGGGGTTATGACTATGGCTACACCTTC. Translating gives CAISESTRGYDYGYTF.

The chain links TRBV6-5 to TRBJ2-5; D is possibly TRBD1 or TRBD2 (5 bases each). The germline CDR1 and CDR2 sequences are MNHEY and SVGAGI. The V end lost 2 bases, the J end lost 2 bases, and 12 bases lay between the germline ends. The CDR3 length is 15 residues. CDR3 sequence (DNA): TGTGCCAGCAGTTACGCCCGGGACCCACAAGAGACCCAGTACTTC. The encoded protein is CASSYARDPQETQYF.

The V call is TRBV28, the J call TRBJ1-4; D call uncertain. Germline V gene sequence: CDR1 MDHEN, CDR2 SYDVKM. The CDR3 length is 16 residues. V lost 3 bases, J lost 0 bases, and 11 bases lay in between. The CDR3 nucleotides are TGTGCCAGCAGTTTTTTGGGCAGCACAACTAATGAAAAACTGTTTTTT. It is translated as CASSFLGSTTNEKLFF. The variable domain in full, completed from reference TRBV28 and TRBJ1-4, reads DVKVTQSSRYLVKRTGEKVFLECVQDMDHENMFWYRQDPGLGLRLIYFSYDVKMKEKGDIPEGYSVSREKKERFSLILESASTNQTSMYLCASSFLGSTTNEKLFFGSGTQLSVL.

This chain joins TRBV21-1 and TRBJ1-5. TRBV21-1 has pseudogene status. This CDR3 has 16 amino acids. CDR3 in amino acids: CASSKRSGRSNQPQHF. CDR3 sequence (DNA): TGTGCCAGCAGCAAGAGGAGTGGGCGAAGCAATCAGCCCCAGCATTTT.

The V call is TRBV6-2 or TRBV6-3, the J call TRBJ2-2, with D maybe TRBD1 (6 bases). Germline V CDR1 and CDR2: MNHEY, SVGEGT. The CDR3 runs 17 residues. V lost 2 bases to trimming and J lost 3 bases, with 16 bases between them. CDR3 sequence: CASSYLTGHWDTGELFF. CDR3 sequence (DNA): TGTGCCAGCAGTTACCTAACAGGGCATTGGGACACCGGGGAGCTGTTTTTT.

The genes are TRBV6-6 and TRBJ2-6; D uncertain. V dropped 7 bases and J dropped 4 bases, with 5 bases sitting between them. Per germline, CDR1 MNHNY and CDR2 SVGAGI (reference sequence). The CDR3 loop spans 12 amino acids. CDR3 DNA sequence: TGTGCCAGCAAATCGGGGGCCAACGTCCTGACTTTC. Protein product: CASKSGANVLTF.

This clone was detected once. J is TRBJ1-3 and V is TRBV7-2; TRBD1 might be the D (6 bases). CDR3 length: 16 residues. The V gene's germline CDR1 is SGHTA and CDR2 FQGNSA. Trimming pared 3 bases from V and 2 bases from J, leaving 14 bases between. CDR3: CASSLNEGVPGNTIYF. CDR3 in DNA: TGTGCCAGCAGCTTGAATGAGGGGGTCCCTGGAAACACCATATATTTT.

The genes are TRBV28 and TRBJ1-1; D is undetermined. Germline V lookup: CDR1 MDHEN, CDR2 SYDVKM. V lost 7 bases and J lost 0, with 15 bases in between. CDR3 length equals 15 residues. The chain's CDR3 is CASKGTTPMNTEAFF. CDR3 bases: TGTGCCAGCAAGGGCACCACTCCCATGAACACTGAAGCTTTCTTT.

This clone was detected a few times. The J gene is TRBJ2-1, the V gene TRBV6-1; D call uncertain. The CDR3 is made up of 14 amino acids. Germline CDR1 is MNHNS and CDR2 is SASEGT. Trimming stripped 2 bases from V and 7 bases from J, with 12 bases between. The chain's CDR3 is CASSERQGWNEQFF. The CDR3 coding sequence is TGTGCCAGCAGTGAACGGCAAGGGTGGAATGAGCAGTTCTTC.

The chain joins TRBV6-2 or TRBV6-3 to TRBJ1-1; no clear D gene. Trimming cost V 4 bases and J 0 bases, with 9 bases left between them. This CDR3 spans 14 amino acids. The V gene's germline CDR1 is MNHEY and CDR2 SVGEGT. The CDR3 DNA sequence: TGTGCCAGCAGTTCTAGACGGGTGAACACTGAAGCTTTCTTT. Encoded protein: CASSSRRVNTEAFF.

The chain has TRBV24-1 and TRBJ2-6; D not certain. This CDR3 spans 15 amino acids. CDR1 and CDR2 from the germline V gene are KGHDR and SFDVKD. The ends were cut back, 6 bases at V and 0 bases at J, with 8 bases in the middle. The CDR3 spells CATSPRSSGANVLTF. The CDR3 DNA follows: TGTGCCACCAGTCCCCGGTCCTCTGGGGCCAACGTCCTGACTTTC.

V is TRBV5-1 and J is TRBJ2-1, with TRBD1 matching over 7 bases. The CDR3 spans 16 residues. Per germline, CDR1 SGHRS and CDR2 YFSETQ. V gave up 3 bases and J gave up 1 base; unmatched junction bases: 7. The CDR3 DNA is TGCGCCAGCAGCTGGATCACAGGGGTTTCCTACAATGAGCAGTTCTTC. This translates into CASSWITGVSYNEQFF.

J is TRBJ2-7 and V is TRBV29-1; tentatively, D is TRBD1 or TRBD2 (7 bases each). Trimming took off 3 bases at V and 3 bases at J, with 12 bases between the two ends. The germline V gene encodes CDR1 SQVTM and CDR2 ANQGSEA. This CDR3 has 13 amino acids. The CDR3 is CSVEAGGDYEQYF. CDR3 bases: TGCAGCGTTGAGGCAGGGGGGGACTACGAGCAGTACTTC.

A few counts support this clone. The V and J genes are TRBV5-4 and TRBJ1-2; D gene ambiguous. Germline CDR1 SGHNT, CDR2 YYREEE (reference sequence). CDR3 length equals 15 residues. Trimming stripped 3 bases from V and 5 bases from J, with 17 bases between. DNA for the CDR3: TGTGCCAGCAGCTCTCTCCTGACGGGAGGGTATGGCTACACCTTC. Its translation is CASSSLLTGGYGYTF.

This rearrangement joins TRBV2 to TRBJ1-2, with D unclear. The CDR3 consists of 12 residues. The V end lost 4 bases, the J end lost 5 bases, and 8 bases lay between the germline ends. Germline V lookup: CDR1 SNHLY, CDR2 FYNNEI. CDR3: CASSVFSYGYTF. In DNA form, the CDR3 reads TGTGCCAGCAGTGTTTTCTCTTATGGCTACACCTTC.

The chain employs TRBV19 and TRBJ2-7, with TRBD2 identical over 8 bases. This CDR3 contains 15 residues. CDR1 and CDR2 (germline): LNHDA, SQIVND (reference sequence). The V and J ends lost 5 bases and 2 bases, in that order; junction bases with no gene match: 8. In nucleotides, the CDR3 is TGTGCCAGTAGTGTTGGGACTAGAGGACCCTACGAGCAGTACTTC. It encodes CASSVGTRGPYEQYF.

This chain links TRBV3-1 (or the pseudogene TRBV3-2) with TRBJ2-1, with 7 positions matching TRBD2. The CDR3 has 14 amino acids. V lost 5 bases to trimming and J lost 4 bases; unmatched junction nucleotides: 5. CDR1 is LGHDT and CDR2 is YNNKEL in the germline V gene (reference sequence). DNA for the CDR3: TGTGCCAGCAGCTGGCGGGGGAGTTACAATGAGCAGTTCTTC. This gives the protein CASSWRGSYNEQFF.

This chain uses TRBV4-1 with TRBJ2-7; no reliable D call. Germline CDR1 MGHRA, CDR2 YSYEKL. The CDR3 has 15 amino acids. With 2 bases removed from V and 3 bases from J, the gap between germline ends came to 14 bases. The CDR3 DNA follows: TGCGCCAGCAGCCAACTGCCAGGACGCCACTACGAGCAGTACTTC. Residues: CASSQLPGRHYEQYF.

The chain has TRBV6-2 or TRBV6-3 and TRBJ1-6; D remains unclear. Trimming shortened V by 4 bases and J by 7 bases, and 8 bases separated the two germline ends. The germline V gene has CDR1 MNHEY and CDR2 SVGEGT. The CDR3 sequence is 13 residues long. The DNA for the CDR3 is TGTGCCAGCAGTTTTCAGGTCAATTCACCCCTCCACTTT. This sequence encodes CASSFQVNSPLHF.

The chain joins TRBV6-5 to TRBJ1-6; no clear D gene. Between the trimmed V and J ends, which lost 4 bases and 9 bases, there was a span of 13 bases. The CDR3 loop spans 14 amino acids. CDR1 is MNHEY and CDR2 is SVGAGI in the germline V gene. In DNA, the CDR3 is TGTGCCAGCAGTTCAAGAAGGTCCCGTTCACCCCTCCACTTT. Translating gives CASSSRRSRSPLHF.

This clone was found once. The rearrangement uses TRBV10-3 and TRBJ1-1; maybe TRBD1 (5 bases). The CDR3 covers 14 residues. The germline V gene encodes CDR1 ENHRY and CDR2 SYGVKD. Trimming removed 2 bases at V and 5 bases at J, with 12 bases between. The CDR3 here is CAISEGTGRTEAFF. The CDR3 bases are TGTGCCATCAGTGAGGGGACGGGGAGGACTGAAGCTTTCTTT.

V and J are TRBV10-3 and TRBJ1-2, with a weak D call TRBD1 (6 bases). Germline CDR1 and CDR2: ENHRY and SYGVKD. There are 15 residues in the CDR3. V shed 0 bases and J shed 4 bases, with 12 bases lying between them. CDR3 coding DNA: TGTGCCATCAGTGAGTCGAACAGGGATTTCTATGGCTACACCTTC. It yields the protein CAISESNRDFYGYTF.

Written as DNA, the CDR3 is TGTGCCAGTAGTTCGCCTCAGGGGGGTAGGTCGAGCAATCAGCCCCAGCATTTT. This gives the protein CASSSPQGGRSSNQPQHF. J is TRBJ1-5 and V is TRBV19; 7 bases are a match to TRBD1. CDR3 length equals 18 residues. J lost 1 base, V lost 5 bases, and 14 bases had no gene match. Germline CDR1 and CDR2: LNHDA and SQIVND (reference sequence). Variable domain in full (rest from reference TRBV19 and TRBJ1-5): DGGITQSPKYLFRKEGQNVTLSCEQNLNHDAMYWYRQDPGQGLRLIYYSQIVNDFQKGDIAEGYSVSREKKESFPLTVTSAQKNPTAFYLCASSSPQGGRSSNQPQHFGDGTRLSIL.

The V call is TRBV5-5, the J call TRBJ2-2; D is unresolved. Germline V lookup: CDR1 SGHKS, CDR2 YYEKEE (reference sequence). The CDR3 sequence is 14 residues long. V lost 0 bases, J lost 1 base, and 4 bases lay in between. The CDR3 here is CASSLAWNTGELFF. As DNA, the CDR3 is TGTGCCAGCAGCTTGGCGTGGAACACCGGGGAGCTGTTTTTT. Using reference TRBV5-5 and TRBJ2-2 for the parts outside the CDR3, the full variable domain is DAGVTQSPTHLIKTRGQQVTLRCSPISGHKSVSWYQQVLGQGPQFIFQYYEKEERGRGNFPDRFSARQFPNYSSELNVNALLLGDSALYLCASSLAWNTGELFFGEGSRLTVL.